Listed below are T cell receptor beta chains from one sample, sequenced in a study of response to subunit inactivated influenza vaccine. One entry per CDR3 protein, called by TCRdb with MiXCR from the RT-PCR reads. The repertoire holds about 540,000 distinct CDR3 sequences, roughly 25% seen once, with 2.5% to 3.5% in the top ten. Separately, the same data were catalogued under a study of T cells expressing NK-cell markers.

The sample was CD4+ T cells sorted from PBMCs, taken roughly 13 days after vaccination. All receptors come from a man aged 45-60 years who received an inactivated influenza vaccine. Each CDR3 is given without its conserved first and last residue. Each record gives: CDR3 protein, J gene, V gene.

CDR3: ASSQTQGWDNSPLH
J: TRBJ1-6
V: TRBV4-1

CDR3: SARGQPSDEQF
J: TRBJ2-1
V: TRBV20-1

CDR3: ASRHRPIAGGGELF
J: TRBJ2-2
V: TRBV21-1

CDR3: ASSYRSLQETQY
J: TRBJ2-5
V: TRBV6-2/TRBV6-3

CDR3: SASTQPFTDTQY
J: TRBJ2-3
V: TRBV20-1

CDR3: ASSLTSGASGANVLT
J: TRBJ2-6
V: TRBV6-1

CDR3: ASSVERERNEQY
J: TRBJ2-7
V: TRBV9

CDR3: SARVGGMAGELF
J: TRBJ2-2
V: TRBV20-1

CDR3: ASSQDRGRSAEKLF
J: TRBJ1-4
V: TRBV4-2

CDR3: ASTQAGSTEAF
J: TRBJ1-1
V: TRBV12-3/TRBV12-4

CDR3: ASSLGTGAEQY
J: TRBJ2-7
V: TRBV28

CDR3: ASSDGGHGNTIY
J: TRBJ1-3
V: TRBV25-1

CDR3: ASSLTEASQGNEQF
J: TRBJ2-1
V: TRBV5-1